This T cell receptor beta chain was profiled in a study of control samples from healthy donors and cancer patients. The method was immunoSEQ multiplex PCR; TCRdb's version includes in-frame clones alone and lacks a portion of them. The sample lists 150,000 to 200,000 clones, 88% seen once, with approximately 1.6% in the top ten. The CDR3 consists of 13 residues. Deletions cut 2 bases from V and 3 bases from J, with 7 bases between. Germline V gene sequence: CDR1 MNHEY, CDR2 SVGEGT. V gene TRBV6-2 or TRBV6-3 combines with J gene TRBJ1-1, with D perhaps TRBD1 (5 bases). The clonotype comes from a man in his late teens or twenties in good health. Input material: blood. CDR3 bases: TGTGCCAGCAGTTACGGAGGGGACACTGAAGCTTTCTTT. Protein sequence: CASSYGGDTEAFF.